The T cell receptor (beta chain) under discussion was sequenced for a study of OX40 agonist ivuxolimab in advanced cancers. Regarding the study as a whole: Relative to CD4+, CD8+ T cells held more expanded clones on average.

The V and J ends lost 7 bases and 0 bases respectively, with 10 bases between them. CDR3 length equals 15 residues. CDR1 is SNHLY, CDR2 FYNNEI, per germline. The protocol was immunoSEQ multiplex PCR, while the TCRdb copy is restricted to in-frame clones and leaves out a portion. The profile shows under 50,000 clones, about nine tenths of them singletons. A remark on this clone: What it recognizes is unknown.

The source was CD4+ or CD8+ T cells sorted from blood, collected in a trial of the OX40 agonist ivuxolimab. The TCR sequence derives from an adult with an advanced solid tumor such as melanoma, head and neck, liver or kidney cancer. The genes are TRBV2 and TRBJ2-6; no reliable D call. CDR3 sequence (DNA): TGTGCCAGCATGCAGTTACTCTCTGGGGCCAACGTCCTGACTTTC. Protein product: CASMQLLSGANVLTF.